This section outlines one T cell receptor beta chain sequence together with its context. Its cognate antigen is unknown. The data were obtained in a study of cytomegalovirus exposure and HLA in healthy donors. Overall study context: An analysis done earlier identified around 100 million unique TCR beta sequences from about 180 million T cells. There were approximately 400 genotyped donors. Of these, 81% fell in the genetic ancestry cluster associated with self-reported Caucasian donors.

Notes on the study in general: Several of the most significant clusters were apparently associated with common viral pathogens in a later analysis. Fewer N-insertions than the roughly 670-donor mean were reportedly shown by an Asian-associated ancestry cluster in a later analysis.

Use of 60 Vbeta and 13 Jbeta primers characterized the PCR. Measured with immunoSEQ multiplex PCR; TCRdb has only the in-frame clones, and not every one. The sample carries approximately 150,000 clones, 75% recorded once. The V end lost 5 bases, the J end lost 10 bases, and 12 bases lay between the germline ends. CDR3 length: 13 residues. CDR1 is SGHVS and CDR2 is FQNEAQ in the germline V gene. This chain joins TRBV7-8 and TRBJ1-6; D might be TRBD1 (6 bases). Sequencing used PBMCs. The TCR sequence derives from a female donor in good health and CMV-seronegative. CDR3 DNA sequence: TGTGCCAGCAGCACGAACCAGGGGTCACCCCTCCACTTT. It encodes CASSTNQGSPLHF. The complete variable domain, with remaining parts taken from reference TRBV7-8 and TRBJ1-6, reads GAGVSQSPRYKVAKRGQDVALRCDPISGHVSLFWYQQALGQGPEFLTYFQNEAQLDKSGLPSDRFFAERPEGSVSTLKIQRTQQEDSAVYLCASSTNQGSPLHFGNGTRLTVT.